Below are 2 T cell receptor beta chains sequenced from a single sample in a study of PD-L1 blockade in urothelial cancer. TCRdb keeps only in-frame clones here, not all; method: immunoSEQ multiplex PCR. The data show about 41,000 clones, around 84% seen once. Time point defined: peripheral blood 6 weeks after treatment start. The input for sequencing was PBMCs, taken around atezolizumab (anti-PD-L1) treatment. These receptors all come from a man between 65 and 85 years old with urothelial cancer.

For the CDR3, the DNA is TGCGCCAGCAGCTTAGGAGGGATGGAAACCTACGAGCAGTACTTC. Its translation is CASSLGGMETYEQYF. The chain carries TRBV5-1 and TRBJ2-7, with D possibly matching TRBD2 (6 bases). The CDR3 sequence is 15 residues long. V was clipped by 2 bases and J by 2 bases, with 14 bases between them. CDR1 SGHRS and CDR2 YFSETQ come from the germline V gene.

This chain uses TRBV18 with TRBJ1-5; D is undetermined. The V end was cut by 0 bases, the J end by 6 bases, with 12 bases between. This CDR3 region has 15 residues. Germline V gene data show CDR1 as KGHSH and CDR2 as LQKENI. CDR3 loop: CASSPPIGEGQPQHF. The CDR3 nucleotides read TGTGCCAGCTCACCACCGATTGGGGAGGGTCAGCCCCAGCATTTT.